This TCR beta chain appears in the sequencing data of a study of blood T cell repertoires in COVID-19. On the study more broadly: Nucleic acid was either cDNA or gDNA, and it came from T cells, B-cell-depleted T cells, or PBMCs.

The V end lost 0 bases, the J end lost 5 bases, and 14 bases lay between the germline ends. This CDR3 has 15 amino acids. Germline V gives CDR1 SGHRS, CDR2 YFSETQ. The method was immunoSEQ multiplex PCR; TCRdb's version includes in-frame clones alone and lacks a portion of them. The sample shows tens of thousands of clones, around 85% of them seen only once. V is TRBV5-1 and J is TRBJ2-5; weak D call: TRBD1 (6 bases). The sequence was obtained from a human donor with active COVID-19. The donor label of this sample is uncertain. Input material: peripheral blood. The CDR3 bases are TGCGCCAGCAGCTTGGACCAACAGGGACCGGAGACCCAGTACTTC. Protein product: CASSLDQQGPETQYF.